This T cell receptor (beta chain) is drawn from a study of cytotoxic CD8 clonotypes in ibrutinib-treated CLL. Turning to the study itself: Of a cohort that held ten to twelve relapsed/refractory and some 14 treatment-naive patients, around 17 were IGHV unmutated.

This clone turned up a few times. Its antigen is not known. Some clones are missing from TCRdb's copy, which holds only in-frame ones; the method was immunoSEQ multiplex PCR. The sample holds around 52,000 clones, around 55% seen once. The V segment lost 4 bases and the J segment 2 bases; nucleotides outside the gene matches: 5. CDR3 length: 14 amino acids. Germline CDR1 and CDR2: MNHEY and SMNVEV (reference sequence). Study-wide results and limits: A difference in sampling times existed between sustained-remission and progressing patients. Public clonotypes were rare and shrank or held steady on treatment. Baseline clonality, above age-matched healthy donor levels, tracked circulating CD8+ T-cell counts.

The origin of this receptor is a human donor with chronic lymphocytic leukemia. V and J are TRBV27 and TRBJ2-7; 7 nucleotides agree with TRBD2. This specimen was PBMCs, taken after 24 months of ibrutinib treatment. CDR3 region: CASSWTSHTYEQYF. CDR3 coding DNA: TGTGCCAGCAGTTGGACTAGTCACACCTACGAGCAGTACTTC.